This is a list of T cell receptor beta chains from one sample in a study of OX40 agonist ivuxolimab in advanced cancers. TCRdb's copy holds only in-frame clones and misses some; the assay was immunoSEQ multiplex PCR. In the table there are 70,000 to 80,000 clones, 86% of which are singletons. The sequencing used CD4+ or CD8+ T cells sorted from blood, collected in a trial of the OX40 agonist ivuxolimab. Receptor source: an adult with an advanced solid tumor such as melanoma, head and neck, liver or kidney cancer. CDR3s include the opening cysteine and the closing phenylalanine or tryptophan. The D gene is left open where the match is weak. Not all rows give a size; the values are once, few, many and, for expanded clones, a class.

d_call: .
clone_size: .
v_call: TRBV19
j_call: TRBJ2-7
cdr3_aa: CASSIRDGVTYEQYF
cdr3_nt: TGTGCCAGTAGTATTCGAGACGGCGTAACCTACGAGCAGTACTTC

d_call: .
clone_size: .
v_call: TRBV20-1
j_call: TRBJ1-1
cdr3_aa: CSARPGGEAFF
cdr3_nt: TGCAGTGCTAGGCCCGGGGGTGAAGCTTTCTTT

d_call: .
clone_size: .
v_call: TRBV18
j_call: TRBJ1-1
cdr3_aa: CASSPGTLTEAFF
cdr3_nt: TGTGCCAGCTCACCAGGGACTCTTACTGAAGCTTTCTTT

d_call: TRBD2
clone_size: .
v_call: TRBV7-2
j_call: TRBJ2-3
cdr3_aa: CASSLAGGNLYGDTQYF
cdr3_nt: TGTGCCAGCAGCTTAGCGGGGGGGAACCTTTATGGAGATACGCAGTATTTT

d_call: .
clone_size: .
v_call: TRBV18
j_call: TRBJ1-2
cdr3_aa: CASSPPFSAQGNYGYTF
cdr3_nt: TGTGCCAGCTCACCACCATTTTCGGCACAGGGCAACTATGGCTACACCTTC

d_call: .
clone_size: .
v_call: TRBV5-5
j_call: TRBJ1-1
cdr3_aa: CASSVQGIGAEAFF
cdr3_nt: TGTGCCAGCAGCGTTCAGGGTATAGGCGCTGAAGCTTTCTTT

d_call: .
clone_size: .
v_call: TRBV5-1
j_call: TRBJ2-7
cdr3_aa: CASSLDLNLGYEQYF
cdr3_nt: TGCGCCAGCAGCTTAGACCTAAATCTGGGGTACGAGCAGTACTTC

d_call: .
clone_size: .
v_call: TRBV10-3
j_call: TRBJ2-3
cdr3_aa: CAISLGRGSTDTQYF
cdr3_nt: TGTGCCATCAGCCTCGGACGCGGAAGCACAGATACGCAGTATTTT

d_call: .
clone_size: .
v_call: TRBV6-1
j_call: TRBJ1-5
cdr3_aa: CASSWRGLGQPQHF
cdr3_nt: TGTGCCAGCAGCTGGAGGGGGTTAGGTCAGCCCCAGCATTTT

d_call: .
clone_size: .
v_call: TRBV19
j_call: TRBJ1-6
cdr3_aa: CASSATLRYRVSPLHF
cdr3_nt: TGTGCCAGTAGTGCCACTCTACGGTATAGGGTTTCACCCCTCCACTTT

d_call: TRBD1
clone_size: .
v_call: TRBV19
j_call: TRBJ1-2
cdr3_aa: CASSPLGQGANGYTF
cdr3_nt: TGTGCCAGTAGTCCCCTGGGACAGGGGGCAAATGGCTACACCTTC

d_call: .
clone_size: .
v_call: TRBV11-1
j_call: TRBJ2-1
cdr3_aa: CASSQVGYSYNEQFF
cdr3_nt: TGTGCCAGCAGCCAGGTGGGGTACTCCTACAATGAGCAGTTCTTC

d_call: TRBD1
clone_size: .
v_call: TRBV6-1
j_call: TRBJ1-2
cdr3_aa: CASSMTDRANGYTF
cdr3_nt: TGTGCCAGCAGCATGACGGACAGGGCTAATGGCTACACCTTC

d_call: .
clone_size: .
v_call: TRBV6-5
j_call: TRBJ1-2
cdr3_aa: CASSSFDRRDYGYTF
cdr3_nt: TGTGCCAGCAGTTCTTTCGACAGGAGGGACTATGGCTACACCTTC

d_call: TRBD1
clone_size: .
v_call: TRBV18
j_call: TRBJ2-5
cdr3_aa: CASSPTGVTETQYF
cdr3_nt: TGTGCCAGCTCCCCGACAGGGGTAACGGAGACCCAGTACTTC

d_call: TRBD1
clone_size: .
v_call: TRBV5-1
j_call: TRBJ1-2
cdr3_aa: CASSPQQGGYTF
cdr3_nt: TGCGCCAGCAGCCCGCAACAGGGGGGCTACACCTTC

d_call: TRBD1
clone_size: .
v_call: TRBV4-2
j_call: TRBJ1-4
cdr3_aa: CAGSQDSQGGDEKLFF
cdr3_nt: TGTGCCGGCAGCCAAGATTCCCAGGGGGGGGATGAAAAACTGTTTTTT

d_call: .
clone_size: .
v_call: TRBV6-6
j_call: TRBJ1-5
cdr3_aa: CASSTSGNQPQHF
cdr3_nt: TGTGCCAGCAGTACGTCAGGCAATCAGCCCCAGCATTTT

d_call: .
clone_size: .
v_call: TRBV6-1
j_call: TRBJ1-1
cdr3_aa: CASMAETAYYSEAFF
cdr3_nt: TGTGCCAGCATGGCCGAAACAGCGTATTATTCTGAAGCTTTCTTT

d_call: TRBD2
clone_size: .
v_call: TRBV5-1
j_call: TRBJ2-7
cdr3_aa: CASSLWTSGSYEQYF
cdr3_nt: TGCGCCAGCAGCTTGTGGACTAGCGGCTCCTACGAGCAGTACTTC

d_call: .
clone_size: .
v_call: TRBV4-1
j_call: TRBJ1-4
cdr3_aa: CASSQDLRGPASEKLFF
cdr3_nt: TGCGCCAGCAGCCAAGATCTAAGGGGACCTGCTAGTGAAAAACTGTTTTTT

d_call: .
clone_size: .
v_call: TRBV7-8
j_call: TRBJ2-7
cdr3_aa: CASSHSPTHEQYF
cdr3_nt: TGTGCCAGCAGCCATAGCCCTACTCACGAGCAGTACTTC

d_call: .
clone_size: .
v_call: TRBV11-2
j_call: TRBJ2-1
cdr3_aa: CASSSRASTYNEQFF
cdr3_nt: TGTGCCAGCAGCTCCCGGGCATCAACCTACAATGAGCAGTTCTTC

d_call: .
clone_size: .
v_call: TRBV14
j_call: TRBJ2-3
cdr3_aa: CASSQTTGITDTQYF
cdr3_nt: TGTGCCAGCAGCCAAACCACAGGGATCACAGATACGCAGTATTTT

d_call: TRBD1
clone_size: .
v_call: TRBV6-1
j_call: TRBJ2-2
cdr3_aa: CASSRTGDTGELFF
cdr3_nt: TGTGCCAGCAGTAGGACAGGGGACACCGGGGAGCTGTTTTTT

d_call: TRBD2
clone_size: once
v_call: TRBV6-1
j_call: TRBJ2-4
cdr3_aa: CASSDSGRWNIQYF
cdr3_nt: TGTGCCAGCAGTGATAGCGGGAGATGGAACATTCAGTACTTC

d_call: .
clone_size: .
v_call: TRBV5-1
j_call: TRBJ2-6
cdr3_aa: CASMSPGANVLTF
cdr3_nt: TGCGCCAGCATGTCGCCCGGGGCCAACGTCCTGACTTTC

d_call: .
clone_size: .
v_call: TRBV6-1
j_call: TRBJ2-2
cdr3_aa: CASSSPSRGGELFF
cdr3_nt: TGTGCCAGCAGTTCGCCCTCTAGGGGCGGGGAGCTGTTTTTT